This T cell receptor (beta chain) was recovered during a study of monozygotic twins with inflammatory bowel disease. Someone took an approximately 2.5 ml blood sample from each of the donors. Findings and caveats of the study: With others, IBD patients shared fewer clonotypes than healthy twins did, especially with disease activity. Patient repertoire variability may have increased through differing immunosuppressive treatments.

The template-switching step introduced UMIs that carried a 6-nucleotide sample barcode. For each CDR3 protein, TCRdb gives one entry from its re-call of the 5' RACE reads, without DNA. The sample data list fewer than 350,000 distinct CDR3 sequences. On this clonotype: No antigen is known for it.

CDR3 length: 14 residues. CDR1 KGHDR and CDR2 SFDVKD come from the germline V gene. Sequenced material: blood. The chain joins TRBV24-1 to TRBJ2-3; lacking DNA, the TRBD1 call made by TCRdb goes unchecked. The source is a human donor with ulcerative colitis or Crohn's disease, or a healthy co-twin of an affected twin (not recorded which). CDR3 in amino acids: CATSDRTRGETQYF.